This T cell receptor beta chain is drawn from a study of blood T cells in healthy people across ages. This clonotype was picked up many times. One end of the junction varies from germline; a read error may be responsible. Germline CDR1 is DFQATT and CDR2 is SNEGSKA (reference sequence). The CDR3 has 17 amino acids. Combining a sample-barcoded 5' primer with a J-beta primer mix, a second PCR ran for about 7 to 11 cycles. TCRdb re-analysed the 5' RACE reads in MiXCR, keeping a single row per CDR3 protein. The sample yields approximately 810,000 distinct CDR3 sequences, around 30% seen once. The origin of this receptor is a woman of 80 years or more in good health. J is TRBJ2-1 and V is TRBV20-1; D is perhaps TRBD1 (6 bases). What was sequenced was blood. CDR3 bases: TGCAGTGGTAGAAACCGGGACACTGGGGGTTCCTACAATGAGCAGTTCTTC. This sequence encodes CSGRNRDTGGSYNEQFF.